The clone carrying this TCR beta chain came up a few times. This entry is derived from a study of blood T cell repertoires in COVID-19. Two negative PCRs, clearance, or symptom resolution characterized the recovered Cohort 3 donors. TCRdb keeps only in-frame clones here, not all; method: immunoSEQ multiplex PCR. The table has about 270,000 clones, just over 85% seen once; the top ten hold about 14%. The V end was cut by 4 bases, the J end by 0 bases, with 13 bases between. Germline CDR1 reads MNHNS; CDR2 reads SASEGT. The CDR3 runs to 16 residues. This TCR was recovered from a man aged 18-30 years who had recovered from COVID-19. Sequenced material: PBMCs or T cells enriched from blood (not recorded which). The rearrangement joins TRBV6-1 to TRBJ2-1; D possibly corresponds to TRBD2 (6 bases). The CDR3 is CASSALRGSSYNEQFF. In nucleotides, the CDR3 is TGTGCCAGCAGTGCCCTTCGGGGGAGCTCCTACAATGAGCAGTTCTTC.